The next 17 T cell receptor beta chains were all read from a single sample in a study of human T cells and chemical hapten exposure. TCRdb independently ran MiXCR on the RACE reads; one entry per CDR3 protein. The table lists 130,000 or so distinct CDR3 sequences, approximately 9.1% of them singletons, with 1.5% to 2% in the top ten. Time point given: healthy volunteer bleed at 2 weeks. Total RNA came from unfractionated whole blood. The sample was whole blood. All receptors come from a male donor in good health. Some clones in this sample may be carry-over from other donors' samples.

In its sample, this clonotype was seen a few times. This chain links TRBV7-9 with TRBJ2-6; D call uncertain. The V gene lost 7 bases and the J gene lost 2 bases, with 15 bases spanning the gap. The germline V gene encodes CDR1 SEHNR and CDR2 FQNEAQ (reference sequence). The CDR3 has 16 residues. CDR3 sequence (DNA): TGTGCCAGCACCGTCCTGAAGGCGGCTGGGGCCAACGTCCTGACTTTC. This gives the protein CASTVLKAAGANVLTF.

The V call is TRBV12-5, the J call TRBJ2-2, with 8 bases lining up with TRBD2. The germline CDR1 and CDR2 sequences are LGHNT and FRNRAP. J was trimmed by 0 bases and V by 6 bases; bases with no gene match: 9. The CDR3 has 17 residues. The CDR3 spells CASGSRKTSANTGELFF. The CDR3 DNA reads TGTGCTAGTGGATCCCGAAAGACTAGCGCGAACACCGGGGAGCTGTTTTTT.

The CDR3 loop reads CASSPRGQWEQFF. In DNA form, the CDR3 reads TGTGCCAGCAGCCCCCGCGGGCAGTGGGAGCAGTTCTTC. The genes are TRBV7-9 and TRBJ2-1; tentatively, D is TRBD2 (5 bases). V dropped 5 bases and J dropped 10 bases, with 15 bases sitting between them. The germline V gene encodes CDR1 SEHNR and CDR2 FQNEAQ (reference sequence). This CDR3 is built from 13 residues.

J is TRBJ1-1 and V is TRBV6-1; 7 bases map to TRBD1. In germline, CDR1 is MNHNS, CDR2 SASEGT. The length of the CDR3 is 14 residues. V shed 6 bases, J shed 1 base, and the junction held 5 bases outside the gene matches. The CDR3, as DNA: TGTGCCAGCAGACCGGGACAGCCGAACACTGAAGCTTTCTTT. Protein sequence: CASRPGQPNTEAFF.

The genes are TRBV6-5 and TRBJ1-1; 9 positions match TRBD1. After removal of 2 bases from V and 0 bases from J, the junction contained 4 bases not matched to a gene. This CDR3 comprises 16 residues. Germline V gene lookup returns CDR1 MNHEY and CDR2 SVGAGI. The CDR3 spells CASSYMDRGMNTEAFF. DNA of the CDR3: TGTGCCAGCAGTTACATGGACAGGGGAATGAACACTGAAGCTTTCTTT.

This clonotype occurred a few times. CDR3 nucleotide sequence: TGTGCCACCACGGGACAGGGGGTCGATCAGCCCCAGCATTTT. Translating it yields CATTGQGVDQPQHF. The chain links TRBV24-1 to TRBJ1-5, with 11 bases identical to TRBD1. This CDR3 is built from 14 residues. Trimming cost V 8 bases and J 5 bases; bases outside gene matches: 4. Germline V CDR1 and CDR2: KGHDR, SFDVKD.

The V call is TRBV20-1, the J call TRBJ2-5; 7 bases agree with TRBD2. The germline V gene has CDR1 DFQATT and CDR2 SNEGSKA (reference sequence). This CDR3 comprises 14 residues. With 0 bases clipped from V and 3 bases from J, the junction kept 4 bases outside the gene matches. The CDR3 DNA sequence: TGCAGTGCTAGAGATTCCAGCGGGGAAGAGACCCAGTACTTC. Encoded protein: CSARDSSGEETQYF.

This clonotype was seen a few times. V usage is TRBV20-1 and J usage is TRBJ1-1; D may be TRBD1 (6 bases). CDR3 length: 12 amino acids. The germline V gene encodes CDR1 DFQATT and CDR2 SNEGSKA (reference sequence). The germline V and J ends were trimmed by 6 bases and 4 bases, with 12 bases remaining between them. CDR3 DNA: TGCAGTGCCTTTACAGGGAGCACTGAAGCTTTCTTT. This gives the protein CSAFTGSTEAFF.

This clonotype was seen only a few times. The chain uses TRBV27 and TRBJ1-4; D call uncertain. V dropped 4 bases and J dropped 5 bases, with 14 bases sitting between them. There are 15 residues in the CDR3. CDR1 MNHEY and CDR2 SMNVEV come from the germline V gene (reference sequence). The CDR3: CASSSRGIGNEKLFF. CDR3 DNA sequence: TGTGCCAGCAGTTCCCGTGGTATAGGGAATGAAAAACTGTTTTTT.

This clonotype was detected only a few times. The DNA of the CDR3 is TGTGCCAGCAGTCTTCTACAAAGGGGGCACACTGAAGCTTTCTTT. Translation gives CASSLLQRGHTEAFF. The chain joins TRBV6-9 to TRBJ1-1; the match to TRBD1 covers 7 bases. In germline, CDR1 is MNHGY, CDR2 SVAAGI. CDR3 length: 15 residues. V gave up 5 bases and J gave up 3 bases; unmatched junction bases: 9.

The rearrangement links TRBV2 to TRBJ2-7; D may be TRBD1 or TRBD2 (5 bases each). The V end was cut by 5 bases, the J end by 4 bases, with 21 bases between. This CDR3 region has 16 residues. CDR1 is SNHLY and CDR2 is FYNNEI in the germline V gene. The CDR3 region has the DNA TGTGCCAGCAGTCCAAGCCCTTACCGGGACGATTACGAGCAGTACTTC. Amino acids: CASSPSPYRDDYEQYF.

J is TRBJ1-4 and V is TRBV13; D is perhaps TRBD1 (6 bases). Germline lookup yields CDR1 PRHDT and CDR2 FYEKMQ (reference sequence). The CDR3 sequence is 17 residues long. Trimming shortened V by 4 bases and J by 5 bases, and 20 bases separated the two germline ends. The CDR3 sequence is CASSSANDRDNNEKLFF. The CDR3 bases are TGTGCCAGCAGCTCCGCGAACGACCGGGACAACAATGAAAAACTGTTTTTT.

This clonotype was seen more than once but under ten times. The genes are TRBV4-3 and TRBJ1-2, with unresolved D. In germline, CDR1 is LGHNA, CDR2 YSLEER. The CDR3 consists of 14 residues. Trimming took off 0 bases at V and 8 bases at J, with 13 bases between the two ends. This CDR3 reads CASSQEQWSVGYTF. CDR3 sequence (DNA): TGCGCCAGCAGCCAAGAACAATGGTCCGTCGGCTACACCTTC.

This clonotype was observed a handful of times. This rearrangement joins TRBV2 to TRBJ1-1; 8 positions match TRBD1. This CDR3 region has 16 residues. Germline CDR1 SNHLY, CDR2 FYNNEI. V lost 6 bases and J lost 1; bases outside the gene matches: 10. As DNA, the CDR3 is TGTGCCAGCAGATCCTCCGGGACAGGTACGAACACTGAAGCTTTCTTT. Protein sequence: CASRSSGTGTNTEAFF.

V and J are TRBV27 and TRBJ2-2; 8 bases are a match to TRBD1. Germline V gene lookup returns CDR1 MNHEY and CDR2 SMNVEV (reference sequence). The CDR3 contains 17 residues. Trimming removed 3 bases from V and 7 bases from J; junction bases left unmatched: 13. The CDR3 reads CASSLVAGQGAVGELFF. The DNA of the CDR3 is TGTGCCAGCAGTTTGGTTGCCGGCCAGGGGGCGGTCGGGGAGCTGTTTTTT.

This clonotype has ten or more counts. The chain recombines TRBV12-3 or TRBV12-4 with TRBJ2-5, with D tentatively TRBD2 (5 bases). Trimming left V 4 bases short and J 4 bases short, with 10 bases between. The length of the CDR3 is 13 residues. The CDR3 DNA reads as TGTGCCAGCAGTTCTCCTGAGGGAGAGACCCAGTACTTC. Its protein is CASSSPEGETQYF.

The chain couples TRBV6-2 or TRBV6-3 to TRBJ2-1; D may be TRBD1 (5 bases). Germline values: CDR1 MNHEY, CDR2 SVGEGT. The CDR3 runs to 11 residues. The germline V and J ends were trimmed by 8 bases and 8 bases, with 10 bases remaining between them. CDR3 DNA: TGTGCCAGCGGACAAAACCATGAGCAGTTCTTC. Protein product: CASGQNHEQFF.